This T cell receptor (beta chain) derives from a study of T-cell reconstitution after alpha-beta-depleted transplantation in children. General study results and limits: High day-60 TCRbeta diversity in some patients came from surviving recipient T cells and thymic progenitors. A year post-transplant, T-cell counts and diversity derived mostly from newly produced T cells. Several hundred expanded graft clones reportedly supplied alpha-beta T cells about two months after transplant.

Unique molecular identifiers featured in how the TCRbeta library was prepared. One entry per CDR3 protein results from TCRdb running MiXCR on the PCR reads. The sample consists of a few hundred thousand distinct CDR3 sequences, roughly 13% of them appearing once. The ends lost 3 bases at V and 11 bases at J; junction bases unmatched: 12. This CDR3 comprises 13 residues. Germline V CDR1 and CDR2: SQVTM, ANQGSEA. This clonotype was counted ten times or more. What it binds is unknown. This rearrangement joins TRBV29-1 to TRBJ1-1; 7 positions agree with TRBD1. The sample here was PBMCs, mostly from graft donor cells, taken 360 days after TCRalphabeta/CD19-depleted stem cell transplant. This sequence originates from a male patient between 10 and 17 years old who had a stem cell transplant for acute myeloid leukemia, so the T cells may come from the graft donor. This CDR3 reads CSVEGRQGVQAFF. The CDR3 DNA is TGCAGCGTTGAGGGGCGACAGGGAGTTCAGGCTTTCTTT.